These T cell receptor beta chains were read from a single sample in a study of response to subunit inactivated influenza vaccine. One entry per CDR3 protein results from TCRdb running MiXCR on the RT-PCR reads. The table includes roughly 500,000 distinct CDR3 sequences, 16% detected once. The specimen was CD4+ T cells sorted from PBMCs, collected around 25 months after vaccination. These receptors were collected from a man between 50 and 70 years old who received an inactivated influenza vaccine. Both conserved end residues are part of each CDR3. The D gene is left open where the match is weak. Clone size is shown for a subset of rows, as once, few, many or a class of expanded clone.

>.|TRBV5-1|.|TRBJ1-1
TGCGCCAGCAGCGTGGGGGGTTCTGACACTGAAGCTTTCTTT
CASSVGGSDTEAFF
>many|TRBV7-2|.|TRBJ2-7
TGTGCCAGCAGCCTCTCTAGGGACCACGAGCAGTACTTC
CASSLSRDHEQYF
>.|TRBV6-5|.|TRBJ2-7
TGTGCCAGCAGAAAGCAGGGGGAGCAGTACTTC
CASRKQGEQYF
>.|TRBV18|TRBD2|TRBJ2-1
TGTGCCAGCTCACCACTAGCGACTAGCGGGAGGGTAAGCTCCTACAATGAGCAGTTCTTC
CASSPLATSGRVSSYNEQFF
>.|TRBV6-5|TRBD2|TRBJ2-1
TGTGCCAGCAGTTCCCGCCTTCCGGGGGGCTCCTACAATGAGCAGTTCTTC
CASSSRLPGGSYNEQFF
>.|TRBV6-1|TRBD2|TRBJ2-2
TGTGCCAGCAGAAGACTAGCGATCGCGAACACCGGGGAGCTGTTTTTT
CASRRLAIANTGELFF
>.|TRBV4-2|TRBD1|TRBJ2-5
TGTGCCAGCAGCCCAGGGACAGTGGTTCAAGAGACCCAGTACTTC
CASSPGTVVQETQYF
>few|TRBV5-1|TRBD2|TRBJ2-7
TGCGCCAGCAGCTTGTGGACTAGCGGGGAGCAGTACTTC
CASSLWTSGEQYF
>.|TRBV7-9|.|TRBJ1-2
TGTGCCAGCAGCTTAGCCGAGACAGCTAACTATGGCTACACCTTC
CASSLAETANYGYTF
>few|TRBV4-2|TRBD1|TRBJ2-3
TGTGCCAGCAGCCAAGTAGGGACAGACCTCCGGGCAGATACGCAGTATTTT
CASSQVGTDLRADTQYF
>.|TRBV28|TRBD1|TRBJ1-3
TGTGCCAGCAGTTTAAGGGGGACAGGGACTACCTCTGGAAACACCATATATTTT
CASSLRGTGTTSGNTIYF
>.|TRBV5-1|.|TRBJ1-4
TGCGCCAGCAGCCCGGGGACGACAACTAATGAAAAACTGTTTTTT
CASSPGTTTNEKLFF
>.|TRBV12-3/TRBV12-4|TRBD2|TRBJ2-1
TGTGCCAGCAGTCCAAAAGCGGGAGGCCCCTACAATGAGCAGTTCTTC
CASSPKAGGPYNEQFF
>few|TRBV7-2|TRBD1|TRBJ1-5
TGTGCCAGCAGCCCCCACGGGCAGGGGGCGAGTCAGCCCCAGCATTTT
CASSPHGQGASQPQHF
>few|TRBV5-1|TRBD1|TRBJ2-7
TGCGCCAGCAGCACCACAGGGGGCTACGAGCAGTACTTC
CASSTTGGYEQYF
>few|TRBV7-9|.|TRBJ2-6
TGTGCCAGCAGCTTTCGCAGGGGATCCGGGGCCAACGTCCTGACTTTC
CASSFRRGSGANVLTF
>.|TRBV4-3|.|TRBJ2-7
TGCGCCAGCAGCCAAGTGTTCGGCTACTCCTACGAGCAGTACTTC
CASSQVFGYSYEQYF
>.|TRBV10-3|TRBD2|TRBJ2-5
TGTGCCATCAGTGAGCGAGGCGGGAGTGAAGAGACCCAGTACTTC
CAISERGGSEETQYF
>few|TRBV3-1|TRBD2|TRBJ2-7
TGTGCCAGCAGCCAACTGGGGGGGGGCGAGCAGTACTTC
CASSQLGGGEQYF
>few|TRBV27|.|TRBJ2-5
TGTGCCAGCAGTTTGGGACGGAGCTTAGAGACCCAGTACTTC
CASSLGRSLETQYF
>.|TRBV6-5|.|TRBJ2-5
TGTGCCAGCAGGGTTGAGGAGACCCAGTACTTC
CASRVEETQYF
>.|TRBV10-3|TRBD1|TRBJ2-7
TGTGCCATCAGTGAGTCGTTGGCAGGGGGAGACGAGCAGTACTTC
CAISESLAGGDEQYF
>few|TRBV10-3|TRBD2|TRBJ2-3
TGTGCATCCCGGGGGGATCCGACCCGAGCAATTAGCACAGATACGCAGTATTTT
CASRGDPTRAISTDTQYF
>.|TRBV20-1|.|TRBJ1-1
TGCAGTGCTAGCGGTGACCCCGGGACACTAGAAAAAGCTTTCTTT
CSASGDPGTLEKAFF
>many|TRBV6-5|.|TRBJ1-5
TGTGCCAGCAGTTACGGTCGGCGGGGCTGGCAGCCCCAGCATTTT
CASSYGRRGWQPQHF
>few|TRBV29-1|TRBD1|TRBJ2-1
TGCAGCGTCCCCAACCGGGACAGGGGTGACAATGAGCAGTTCTTC
CSVPNRDRGDNEQFF
>few|TRBV12-3/TRBV12-4|.|TRBJ2-5
TGTGCCAGCAGTTCCGGGACAAAAGAGACCCAGTACTTC
CASSSGTKETQYF
>.|TRBV20-1|TRBD2|TRBJ2-1
TGCAGTGTCCAGACTAGCGAGGGTAGTAATGAGCAGTTCTTC
CSVQTSEGSNEQFF
>few|TRBV5-1|.|TRBJ2-1
TGCGCCAGCAGCGAGGCTTTGAGGGCTCGCGGCAATGAGCAGTTCTTC
CASSEALRARGNEQFF
>many|TRBV12-3/TRBV12-4|TRBD1|TRBJ1-3
TGTGCCAGCAGCCTAAAAGTGGGGGACAGTGGAAACACCATATATTTT
CASSLKVGDSGNTIYF
>few|TRBV6-1|TRBD1|TRBJ1-3
TGTGCCAGCTCTACCGGGACAGGCCTCTCTGGAAACACCATATATTTT
CASSTGTGLSGNTIYF
>.|TRBV2|.|TRBJ2-1
TGTGCCAGCACCTACGGGGGCTCTTACAATGAGCAGTTCTTC
CASTYGGSYNEQFF
>.|TRBV10-3|TRBD2|TRBJ2-2
TGTGCCATCAGTGCCCCGGGGCTAGCGGTCACCGGGGAGCTGTTTTTT
CAISAPGLAVTGELFF
>few|TRBV20-1|.|TRBJ2-2
TGCAGTGCTCTGGCGGGCACCGGGGAGCTGTTTTTT
CSALAGTGELFF
>many|TRBV28|TRBD1|TRBJ1-5
TGTGCCAGCAGGGGGACAGAACCAAATCAGCCCCAGCATTTT
CASRGTEPNQPQHF
>.|TRBV10-3|.|TRBJ2-1
TGTGCCATCAGTGAGTCGGGGGGGGGCGCCTGGAATGAGCAGTTCTTC
CAISESGGGAWNEQFF
>many|TRBV5-4|.|TRBJ2-2
TGTGCCAGCAGCTTGGATCTCGGGGAGCTGTTTTTT
CASSLDLGELFF
>.|TRBV29-1|.|TRBJ2-1
TGCAGCGTCCCCCTGGCAGGGGCTGCCTACAATGAGCAGTTCTTC
CSVPLAGAAYNEQFF
>few|TRBV9|.|TRBJ2-5
TGTGCCAGCAGCGTAGCGACGGCAGAGACCCAGTACTTC
CASSVATAETQYF
>few|TRBV5-1|.|TRBJ2-5
TGCGCCAGCAGCCCGGAGGGGCTACTCTTGGAGACCCAGTACTTC
CASSPEGLLLETQYF
>.|TRBV29-1|TRBD2|TRBJ2-4
TGCAGCGTCAGCGGGACGGGCAAAAACATTCAGTACTTC
CSVSGTGKNIQYF
>few|TRBV2|TRBD1|TRBJ1-2
TGTGCCAGCAGTAACCTTCGGACAGGCGACTATGGCTACACCTTC
CASSNLRTGDYGYTF
>few|TRBV14|TRBD2|TRBJ2-1
TGTGCCAGCAGCCAGGGCGGGAGGCAGTTCTTC
CASSQGGRQFF
>many|TRBV3-1|.|TRBJ1-2
TGTGCCAGCAGCCAAGAACTGACAGGAAGAGCTAACTATGGCTACACCTTC
CASSQELTGRANYGYTF
>few|TRBV28|TRBD1|TRBJ1-1
TGTGCCAGCAGTTTATTTCGGACAGGTGGTGATGAAGCTTTCTTT
CASSLFRTGGDEAFF
>.|TRBV7-3|TRBD2|TRBJ2-2
TGTGCCAGCAGCTTAGTAGCGGGCTCCGGGGAGCTGTTTTTT
CASSLVAGSGELFF
>.|TRBV5-1|.|TRBJ1-1
TGCGCCAGCAGCTTGGGACCGGCAGGGAACACTGAAGCTTTCTTT
CASSLGPAGNTEAFF
>few|TRBV6-5|TRBD2|TRBJ2-1
TGTGCCAGCAGTTACGCCCGGACTAGCGGGGCCTCCTACAATGAGCAGTTCTTC
CASSYARTSGASYNEQFF
>.|TRBV5-1|.|TRBJ2-5
TGCGCCAGCAGCTCGGGGGCGGTGAAAGAGACCCAGTACTTC
CASSSGAVKETQYF